This is a list of T cell receptor beta chains from one sample in a study of blood T cell repertoires in COVID-19. Produced via immunoSEQ multiplex PCR; TCRdb's table is partial and in-frame only. Of 180,000 or so clones listed, around 86% are singletons. The sample comprised PBMCs or T cells enriched from blood (not recorded which). Receptors were obtained from a woman aged 25 to 39 who had recovered from COVID-19. CDR3s leave out the opening cysteine and the closing phenylalanine or tryptophan. Each record gives: V gene, CDR3 protein.

TRBV30,AWTQQGGNQPQH
TRBV3-1/TRBV3-2,ASSQGQGPQTF
TRBV30,AWSVSPGQGGYEQY
TRBV3-1/TRBV3-2,ASSQVSGVGEKLF
TRBV6-2/TRBV6-3,ASSYSSPGWRRYEQY
TRBV6-5,ASRGQGRSEAF
TRBV11-3,ASSSPSGKVEQF
TRBV3-1/TRBV3-2,ASSVLAGGFDEQF
TRBV4-1,ASSQDSQRGYT
TRBV2,ASSPSTGDPSGNTIY
TRBV10-3,AISDERRPTDTQY
TRBV11-2,ASSSSGTGAEKLF
TRBV7-9,ASSYRQGVHEQF
TRBV5-4,ASSPPPTGTGVNEQY
TRBV12-5,ASGLGSNTEAF
TRBV10-3,AISAGQGSNQPQH
TRBV28,ASRPLMTSQMDYEQY